This TCR beta chain was recorded in a study of breast tumors, draining lymph nodes, adjacent tissues. Study outcomes and limitations: The data were judged consistent with most tumor T cells coming from lymph node and expanding in tumor. Tumor and nontumor repertoires were significantly more similar in luminal-like than in basal-like breast cancer. Tumor repertoires ranked between lymph nodes and nontumor tissue in diversity, with V and J gene preferences. That most tumor T cells come from lymph nodes remained unproven.

Breast cancer patients provided tissue from their axillary draining lymph nodes. A note on this clonotype: Antigen specificity is unknown. At one end the junction does not follow the germline gene, possibly because of a read error.

MiXCR, applied by TCRdb to the multiplex PCR reads, yields one record per CDR3 protein. The data show about 100,000 distinct CDR3 sequences, 21% seen once. Germline V gives CDR1 MNHNY, CDR2 SVGAGI (reference sequence). This CDR3 has 15 amino acids. Sequenced: axillary lymph node tissue. The receptor comes from a female donor with breast cancer. Some clones in this sample may be carry-over from other donors' samples. The V and J genes are TRBV6-6 and TRBJ1-1; 8 bases agree with TRBD1. Written as DNA, the CDR3 is TGTGCCAGCACCGATACCAGGACAGGGAACACTGAAGTTTTCTTT. It specifies CASTDTRTGNTEVFF.